This TCR beta chain was identified during a study of cytomegalovirus exposure and HLA in healthy donors. Use of 60 Vbeta and 13 Jbeta primers characterized the PCR. Measured with immunoSEQ multiplex PCR; TCRdb has only the in-frame clones, and not every one. The data contain 110,000 to 150,000 clones, 75% to 85% of them singletons. The V segment lost 2 bases and the J segment 7 bases; nucleotides outside the gene matches: 4. The CDR3 contains 13 residues. The germline CDR1 and CDR2 sequences are SGHAT and FQNNGV. The genes are TRBV11-2 and TRBJ1-2, with 7 bases aligning to TRBD1. The receptor's source is a man aged 35-49 years in good health and CMV-seronegative. Sequenced: PBMCs. CDR3 amino acids: CASSLRGGRGYTF. For the CDR3, the DNA is TGTGCCAGCAGCTTAAGAGGGGGCCGTGGCTACACCTTC.